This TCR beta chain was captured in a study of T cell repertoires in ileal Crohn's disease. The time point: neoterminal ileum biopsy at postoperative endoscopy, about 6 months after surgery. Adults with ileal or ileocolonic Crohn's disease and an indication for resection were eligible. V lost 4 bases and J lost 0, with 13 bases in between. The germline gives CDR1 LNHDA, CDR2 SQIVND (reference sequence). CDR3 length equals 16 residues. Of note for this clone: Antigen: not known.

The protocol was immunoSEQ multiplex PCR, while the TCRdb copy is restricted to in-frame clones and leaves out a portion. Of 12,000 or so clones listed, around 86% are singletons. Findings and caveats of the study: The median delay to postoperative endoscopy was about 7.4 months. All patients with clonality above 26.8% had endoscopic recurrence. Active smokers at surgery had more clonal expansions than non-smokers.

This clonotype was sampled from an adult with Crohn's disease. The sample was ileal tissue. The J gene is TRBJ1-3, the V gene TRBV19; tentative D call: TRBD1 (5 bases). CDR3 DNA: TGTGCCAGTAGTACCAGTCCGACAGCCTCTGGAAACACCATATATTTT. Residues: CASSTSPTASGNTIYF.